Listed below are T cell receptor beta chains from one sample, sequenced in a study of T cell repertoires in cytomegalovirus infection. TCRdb itself ran the reads through MiXCR, one entry per CDR3 protein. The sample lists about 570,000 distinct CDR3 sequences, about 40% occurring once. These receptors have no known antigen. The source material was cultured PBMCs, sampled from culture after CMV antigen stimulation. These receptors all stem from a human donor in good health (CMV status not recorded). Some clones in this sample may be carry-over from other donors' samples. Each CDR3 is given with its conserved first and last residue. The D gene is left open where the match is weak. Clone size is given for some rows only: seen once, a few or many times, or a class if the clone is expanded.

j_call: TRBJ2-7
clone_size: -
d_call: TRBD2
v_call: TRBV9
cdr3_nt: TGTGCCAGCAGCCCCGGACTAGCGGGAGGGCTGGTCCGGGAGCAGTACTTC
cdr3_aa: CASSPGLAGGLVREQYF

j_call: TRBJ2-3
clone_size: -
d_call: TRBD2
v_call: TRBV7-6
cdr3_nt: TGTGCCAGCAGCTCTCCAATACCTAGCGGGGATACGCAGTATTTT
cdr3_aa: CASSSPIPSGDTQYF

j_call: TRBJ1-4
clone_size: -
d_call: TRBD1
v_call: TRBV27
cdr3_nt: TGTGCCAGCAGTACAGGGGAGGGGGAAAAACTGTTTTTT
cdr3_aa: CASSTGEGEKLFF

j_call: TRBJ1-2
clone_size: many
d_call: -
v_call: TRBV7-2
cdr3_nt: TGTGCCAGCAGCTTAGCTCAGGGCTATGGCTACACCTTC
cdr3_aa: CASSLAQGYGYTF

j_call: TRBJ1-3
clone_size: few
d_call: -
v_call: TRBV7-2
cdr3_nt: TGTGCCAGCAGCTTCGTTGGCACAGCCTCCTCTGGAAACACCATATATTTT
cdr3_aa: CASSFVGTASSGNTIYF

j_call: TRBJ2-5
clone_size: few
d_call: -
v_call: TRBV4-1
cdr3_nt: TGCGCCAGCAGCCTACTCCCGGATTTGGGAGAGACCCAGTACTTC
cdr3_aa: CASSLLPDLGETQYF

j_call: TRBJ2-1
clone_size: few
d_call: TRBD2
v_call: TRBV25-1
cdr3_nt: TGTGCCAGCAATCCGGGAGGCTCCTACAATGAGCAGTTCTTC
cdr3_aa: CASNPGGSYNEQFF

j_call: TRBJ2-3
clone_size: -
d_call: TRBD1
v_call: TRBV2
cdr3_nt: TGTGCCAGCGGGGAACAGGGGTTCACAGATACGCAGTATTTT
cdr3_aa: CASGEQGFTDTQYF

j_call: TRBJ1-5
clone_size: -
d_call: -
v_call: TRBV20-1
cdr3_nt: TGCAGTGCTGGAGGGGCAGGAAAAGGTAATCAGCCCCAGCATTTT
cdr3_aa: CSAGGAGKGNQPQHF

j_call: TRBJ2-1
clone_size: -
d_call: TRBD2
v_call: TRBV6-6
cdr3_nt: TGTGCCAGCAGTTACTCGACCCGGGACTACTACAATGAGCAGTTCTTC
cdr3_aa: CASSYSTRDYYNEQFF

j_call: TRBJ2-1
clone_size: -
d_call: -
v_call: TRBV6-5
cdr3_nt: TGTGCCAGCATAAAGAGAGGGGGTCACAATGAGCAGTTCTTC
cdr3_aa: CASIKRGGHNEQFF

j_call: TRBJ1-6
clone_size: -
d_call: -
v_call: TRBV6-1
cdr3_nt: TGTGCCAGCAGTGGACGGACTAATTCACCCCTCCACTTT
cdr3_aa: CASSGRTNSPLHF

j_call: TRBJ2-7
clone_size: once
d_call: TRBD2
v_call: TRBV28
cdr3_nt: TGTGCCAGCAGTTTAGCGGGGGGCCCGATATACGAGCAGTACTTC
cdr3_aa: CASSLAGGPIYEQYF

j_call: TRBJ2-3
clone_size: -
d_call: -
v_call: TRBV4-1
cdr3_nt: TGCGCCAGCAGCCAAGATACGGGAATCACAGATACGCAGTATTTT
cdr3_aa: CASSQDTGITDTQYF

j_call: TRBJ1-1
clone_size: once
d_call: -
v_call: TRBV20-1
cdr3_nt: TGCAGTGCCCTTAGGGTGAACACTGAAGCTTTCTTT
cdr3_aa: CSALRVNTEAFF

j_call: TRBJ2-1
clone_size: -
d_call: -
v_call: TRBV12-3/TRBV12-4
cdr3_nt: TGTGCCAGCACTCTTCGGAATGAGCAGTTCTTC
cdr3_aa: CASTLRNEQFF

j_call: TRBJ2-3
clone_size: once
d_call: -
v_call: TRBV2
cdr3_nt: TGTGCCAGCAGTGTTGGCCTTAGGGATACGCAGTATTTT
cdr3_aa: CASSVGLRDTQYF

j_call: TRBJ1-2
clone_size: few
d_call: -
v_call: TRBV5-3
cdr3_nt: TGTGCCAGCAGCCCCCCCGGCGGGGGGCACTATGGCTACACCTTC
cdr3_aa: CASSPPGGGHYGYTF

j_call: TRBJ1-3
clone_size: -
d_call: -
v_call: TRBV10-3
cdr3_nt: TGTGCCATCAGTGGGATTTCTGGAAACACCATATATTTT
cdr3_aa: CAISGISGNTIYF

j_call: TRBJ2-2
clone_size: few
d_call: -
v_call: TRBV20-1
cdr3_nt: TGCAGTGCTATAAACAGGCGGTCCACCGGGGAGCTGTTTTTT
cdr3_aa: CSAINRRSTGELFF

j_call: TRBJ2-5
clone_size: -
d_call: -
v_call: TRBV12-3/TRBV12-4
cdr3_nt: TGTGCCAGCAACCTAGGGTCAAGAGGAGAGACCCAGTACTTC
cdr3_aa: CASNLGSRGETQYF

j_call: TRBJ1-4
clone_size: -
d_call: -
v_call: TRBV5-3
cdr3_nt: TGTGCCAGCAGCTCGGGGGGGCGTATGCATGAAAAACTGTTTTTT
cdr3_aa: CASSSGGRMHEKLFF

j_call: TRBJ2-1
clone_size: -
d_call: TRBD2
v_call: TRBV20-1
cdr3_nt: TGCAGTGCTAGAGCCGCTGGGGGGAGGGCGGTCTTC
cdr3_aa: CSARAAGGRAVF

j_call: TRBJ2-2
clone_size: -
d_call: -
v_call: TRBV19
cdr3_nt: TGTGCCAGTAGTATCCCACCCAACAGGGCGGAAAACACCGGGGAGCTGTTTTTT
cdr3_aa: CASSIPPNRAENTGELFF

j_call: TRBJ2-2
clone_size: -
d_call: -
v_call: TRBV7-2
cdr3_nt: -
cdr3_aa: CASSFGPGHPPANTGELFF

j_call: TRBJ2-2
clone_size: few
d_call: -
v_call: TRBV7-2
cdr3_nt: TGTGCCAGCAGCTTAAGGTGGACCCAGACCGGGGAGCTGTTTTTT
cdr3_aa: CASSLRWTQTGELFF

j_call: TRBJ1-1
clone_size: -
d_call: -
v_call: TRBV6-5
cdr3_nt: TGTGCCAGCAGTGGAGACGTAGGCATGAACACTGAAGCTTTCTTT
cdr3_aa: CASSGDVGMNTEAFF

j_call: TRBJ2-1
clone_size: -
d_call: TRBD1
v_call: TRBV18
cdr3_nt: TGTGCCAGCTCACGGAGACCCGGGACAGAAGAAAATGAGCAGTTCTTC
cdr3_aa: CASSRRPGTEENEQFF

j_call: TRBJ2-7
clone_size: -
d_call: TRBD1
v_call: TRBV18
cdr3_nt: TGTGCCAGCTCACCAGCCGACAGGGCCGCCTACGAGCAGTACTTC
cdr3_aa: CASSPADRAAYEQYF

j_call: TRBJ1-4
clone_size: -
d_call: -
v_call: TRBV7-3
cdr3_nt: TGTGCCAGCAGCTCGCGGCCCCCGGACAGATCCGAAAAACTGTTTTTT
cdr3_aa: CASSSRPPDRSEKLFF

j_call: TRBJ2-7
clone_size: -
d_call: -
v_call: TRBV7-2
cdr3_nt: TGTGCCAGCGGGGGGGCCGCCTACGAGCAGTACTTC
cdr3_aa: CASGGAAYEQYF

j_call: TRBJ2-3
clone_size: once
d_call: -
v_call: TRBV7-9
cdr3_nt: TGTGCCAGCAGCTTAGATGTCTTTAGATCAGATACGCAGTATTTT
cdr3_aa: CASSLDVFRSDTQYF

j_call: TRBJ2-5
clone_size: few
d_call: -
v_call: TRBV10-3
cdr3_nt: TGTGCCATCAGTGAGTCCGGCAGGGCGGAGACCCAGTACTTC
cdr3_aa: CAISESGRAETQYF

j_call: TRBJ2-1
clone_size: -
d_call: -
v_call: TRBV6-5
cdr3_nt: TGTGCCAGCAGTAGGCAGGGGTTAGCTTACAATGAGCAGTTCTTC
cdr3_aa: CASSRQGLAYNEQFF

j_call: TRBJ2-2
clone_size: few
d_call: -
v_call: TRBV7-2
cdr3_nt: TGTGCCAGCAGTCCGGAGCTAAACACCGGGGAGCTGTTTTTT
cdr3_aa: CASSPELNTGELFF

j_call: TRBJ2-1
clone_size: -
d_call: -
v_call: TRBV7-9
cdr3_nt: TGTGCCAGCAGCTTAGGAAGGGGCTGGAACAATGAGCAGTTCTTC
cdr3_aa: CASSLGRGWNNEQFF

j_call: TRBJ2-1
clone_size: -
d_call: -
v_call: TRBV7-4
cdr3_nt: TGTGCCAGCAGTATAAATTGGGAGGAGCAGTTCTTC
cdr3_aa: CASSINWEEQFF

j_call: TRBJ2-6
clone_size: many
d_call: -
v_call: TRBV20-1
cdr3_nt: TGCAGTGCTAGGAGCGGTTCTGGGGCCAACGTCCTGACTTTC
cdr3_aa: CSARSGSGANVLTF

j_call: TRBJ2-1
clone_size: few
d_call: TRBD1
v_call: TRBV27
cdr3_nt: TGTGCCAGCAGTTTATCCCCCCGGGACAGGGTGGGAGTCTACAATGAGCAGTTCTTC
cdr3_aa: CASSLSPRDRVGVYNEQFF

j_call: TRBJ2-2
clone_size: -
d_call: TRBD1
v_call: TRBV2
cdr3_nt: TGTGCCAGCAGCCAATACCGGGACAGGGGGGACACCGGGGAGCTGTTTTTT
cdr3_aa: CASSQYRDRGDTGELFF

j_call: TRBJ2-2
clone_size: -
d_call: -
v_call: TRBV7-2
cdr3_nt: TGTGCCAGCAGCTTATCAGCGGAGGGAGACACCGGGGAGCTGTTTTTT
cdr3_aa: CASSLSAEGDTGELFF

j_call: TRBJ2-1
clone_size: -
d_call: TRBD1
v_call: TRBV6-6
cdr3_nt: TGTGCCAGCAGTTACTTACAGGGGGCAATGAATGAGCAGTTCTTC
cdr3_aa: CASSYLQGAMNEQFF

j_call: TRBJ2-7
clone_size: -
d_call: -
v_call: TRBV7-6
cdr3_nt: TGTGCCAGCAGCTTAGGAGGTTTATCCCACGAGCAGTACTTC
cdr3_aa: CASSLGGLSHEQYF

j_call: TRBJ2-7
clone_size: -
d_call: -
v_call: TRBV7-9
cdr3_nt: TGTGCCAGCAGCTTCTTGGACGAGCAGTACTTC
cdr3_aa: CASSFLDEQYF

j_call: TRBJ1-5
clone_size: once
d_call: -
v_call: TRBV5-1
cdr3_nt: TGCGCCAGCAGCGAGTCCGGGACTGCCTATCAGCCCCAGCATTTT
cdr3_aa: CASSESGTAYQPQHF

j_call: TRBJ1-2
clone_size: -
d_call: -
v_call: TRBV7-2
cdr3_nt: TGTGCCAGCAGCTTAGTTGGGACTACTGGCTATGGCTACACCTTC
cdr3_aa: CASSLVGTTGYGYTF

j_call: TRBJ1-5
clone_size: few
d_call: TRBD1
v_call: TRBV7-2
cdr3_nt: TGTGCCAGCAGCTTAGGAGGGACAGCCCTGAAATCGGCCCAGCATTTT
cdr3_aa: CASSLGGTALKSAQHF

j_call: TRBJ1-1
clone_size: many
d_call: -
v_call: TRBV7-2
cdr3_nt: TGTGCCAGCAGCTTAGGGGCGGGGATGAACACTGAAGCTTTCTTT
cdr3_aa: CASSLGAGMNTEAFF

j_call: TRBJ2-2
clone_size: -
d_call: -
v_call: TRBV7-4
cdr3_nt: TGTGCCAGCAGCTTTTCATCGGCCGGGGAGCTGTTTTTT
cdr3_aa: CASSFSSAGELFF